This T cell receptor (beta chain) was observed in a study of T cell responses to AZD1222 COVID-19 vaccine. About the study: Analysis merged second doses at about 4 or about 12 weeks.

Study results and caveats: It was only after the peak T cell response that any repertoires were sampled. Spike-specific TCRs gained breadth and depth after people received two AZD1222 doses.

Method: immunoSEQ multiplex PCR; TCRdb's copy keeps in-frame clones and lacks some. The sample holds some 150,000 clones, more than 70% seen once. Concerning this clone: No antigen is known for it.

The sequences come from peripheral blood, collected on day 0 of AZD1222 vaccination. The receptor comes from an adult in good health.

CDR3 residues: CASSGGRGRDEQFF. The CDR3 bases are TGTGCCAGCAGCGGCGGACGGGGAAGGGATGAGCAGTTCTTC. The J gene is TRBJ2-1, the V gene TRBV6-5; D is perhaps TRBD2 (5 bases). CDR1 is MNHEY and CDR2 is SVGAGI in the germline V gene. Trimming removed 6 bases from V and 8 bases from J, with 17 bases in between. The CDR3 totals 14 residues.